Below, 2 T cell receptor beta chains from the same sample are listed, as sequenced in a study of identical twins. One entry per CDR3 protein results from TCRdb running MiXCR on the 5' RACE reads. This sample has 420,000 or so distinct CDR3 sequences; around 18% occur once, and the top ten carry 12%. Sequenced material: naive T cells sorted from blood. The receptor set was obtained from a man aged 50-59 years in good health.

This clonotype was detected once. V usage is TRBV7-2 and J usage is TRBJ1-1; possible D gene TRBD1, 5 bases. V was trimmed by 5 bases and J by 4 bases, leaving 11 bases between them. The CDR3 has 13 residues. Germline V gene lookup returns CDR1 SGHTA and CDR2 FQGNSA. The CDR3 here is CASSTQALTEAFF. For the CDR3, the DNA is TGTGCCAGCAGCACACAGGCCCTCACTGAAGCTTTCTTT.

This clonotype showed up just a few times. This chain joins TRBV29-1 and TRBJ1-3; perhaps TRBD1 as D (6 bases). V was cut by 6 bases and J by 4 bases, with 19 bases left in between. The germline gives CDR1 SQVTM, CDR2 ANQGSEA. This CDR3 contains 15 residues. The CDR3 DNA sequence: TGCAGCGTAAAATACCACCCGGACAGAGGAAACACCATATATTTT. The encoded protein is CSVKYHPDRGNTIYF.